The 14 T cell receptor beta chains below come from one sample, sequenced in a study of CD8 T cells in ankylosing spondylitis. TCRdb ran MiXCR on the 5' RACE reads and lists one entry per CDR3 protein. This table has some 23,000 distinct CDR3 sequences, roughly 2.4% appearing once. Sequencing was carried out using blood, either unsorted or a sorted T cell fraction (not recorded which). The receptors were gathered from a female donor with ankylosing spondylitis or in good health (not recorded which).

This clonotype was picked up many times. The chain carries TRBV9 and TRBJ2-1; 9 positions match TRBD2. The V gene's germline CDR1 is SGDLS and CDR2 YYNGEE. Trimming cost V 0 bases and J 4 bases; bases outside gene matches: 2. The CDR3 sequence is 15 residues long. CDR3 nucleotides: TGTGCCAGCAGCGTAGTGACTAGCGGATACAATGAGCAGTTCTTC. Its translation is CASSVVTSGYNEQFF.

Ten or more counts support this clonotype. The chain is built from TRBV9 and TRBJ2-5; possible D gene TRBD1, 5 bases. The CDR3 is 17 residues long. The germline CDR1 and CDR2 sequences are SGDLS and YYNGEE. The ends were cut back, 0 bases at V and 1 base at J, with 16 bases in the middle. The CDR3 DNA is TGTGCCAGCAGCGTAGCTGGGGCAGGAGTAGGCCAAGAGACCCAGTACTTC. It is translated as CASSVAGAGVGQETQYF.

At least ten counts were recorded for this clonotype. V gene TRBV9 combines with J gene TRBJ2-1; unclear D gene. Trimming removed 4 bases at V and 4 bases at J, with 21 bases between. Germline V gives CDR1 SGDLS, CDR2 YYNGEE. The CDR3 has 17 amino acids. The CDR3, as DNA: TGTGCCAGCAGCCCTCCCCGGGCCGGAACGGGTTACAATGAGCAGTTCTTC. Residues: CASSPPRAGTGYNEQFF.

This clonotype was found many times. This chain connects TRBV9 to TRBJ2-3; TRBD2 agrees at 8 bases. V lost 0 bases, J lost 6 bases, and 6 bases stayed unmatched. The CDR3 covers 15 residues. CDR1 and CDR2 (germline): SGDLS, YYNGEE. CDR3 sequence (DNA): TGTGCCAGCAGCGTAGATCCAGCGGGGGCGGATACGCAGTATTTT. It specifies CASSVDPAGADTQYF. The full variable domain, its missing parts supplied by reference TRBV9 and TRBJ2-3, is DSGVTQTPKHLITATGQRVTLRCSPRSGDLSVYWYQQSLDQGLQFLIQYYNGEERAKGNILERFSAQQFPDLHSELNLSSLELGDSALYFCASSVDPAGADTQYFGPGTRLTVL.

This clonotype was counted a few times. The chain couples TRBV9 to TRBJ2-5; 7 nucleotides match TRBD1. The CDR3 has 14 residues. CDR1 SGDLS and CDR2 YYNGEE come from the germline V gene. With V trimmed by 3 bases and J by 5 bases, 7 bases remained unmatched. The DNA of the CDR3 is TGTGCCAGCAGCGACCATAGGGGGCCGGAGACCCAGTACTTC. Amino acids: CASSDHRGPETQYF.

This clonotype was counted ten times or more. The chain joins TRBV9 to TRBJ2-2; 8 positions match TRBD1. V was pared by 3 bases and J by 1 base, with 5 bases of the junction left unmatched. Germline lookup yields CDR1 SGDLS and CDR2 YYNGEE. CDR3 length: 16 amino acids. The CDR3 is CASSERGTGNTGELFF. The CDR3 nucleotides read TGTGCCAGCAGCGAAAGAGGGACAGGGAACACCGGGGAGCTGTTTTTT.

This clonotype was detected only a few times. The chain recombines TRBV23-1 with TRBJ2-5; D is unclear. TRBV23-1 is known as an ORF, though its function is uncertain. Trimming cost V 0 bases and J 6 bases, with 17 bases left between them. CDR3 length: 16 amino acids. CDR3 residues: CASSQSSSGPSQTQYF. The DNA of the CDR3 is TGCGCCAGCAGTCAATCGAGCTCGGGCCCTTCCCAGACCCAGTACTTC.

The table lists this clonotype with many counts. The J gene is TRBJ2-5, the V gene TRBV9; no clear D gene. The CDR3 has 14 amino acids. Germline V lookup: CDR1 SGDLS, CDR2 YYNGEE. V was pared by 4 bases and J by 3 bases, with 13 bases between. The CDR3 here is CASSPRFWEETQYF. CDR3 nucleotides: TGTGCCAGCAGCCCCCGGTTTTGGGAAGAGACCCAGTACTTC. The variable domain in full, with the rest retrieved from reference TRBV9 and TRBJ2-5, is DSGVTQTPKHLITATGQRVTLRCSPRSGDLSVYWYQQSLDQGLQFLIQYYNGEERAKGNILERFSAQQFPDLHSELNLSSLELGDSALYFCASSPRFWEETQYFGPGTRLLVL.

The sample holds many counts of this clonotype. The V call is TRBV9, the J call TRBJ2-7; 9 bases are shared with TRBD2. From germline, CDR1 is SGDLS and CDR2 YYNGEE. V shed 4 bases and J 3 bases; nucleotides not matched to a gene: 8. The CDR3 has 15 amino acids. In DNA form, the CDR3 reads TGTGCCAGCAGCCACGGTAGCGGGAGCTACTACGAGCAGTACTTC. Amino acid sequence: CASSHGSGSYYEQYF.

The chain links TRBV9 to TRBJ2-5; a weak D match, TRBD2 (6 bases). The germline V gene encodes CDR1 SGDLS and CDR2 YYNGEE. The CDR3 loop spans 16 amino acids. Trimming stripped 0 bases from V and 2 bases from J, with 14 bases between. The CDR3 sequence: CASSVEGGGGQETQYF. In nucleotides, the CDR3 is TGTGCCAGCAGCGTAGAAGGTGGGGGAGGACAAGAGACCCAGTACTTC.

This clonotype was counted ten times or more. This chain connects TRBV9 to TRBJ2-7; the match to TRBD1 covers 8 bases. CDR3 size: 13 residues. The V gene end was trimmed by 4 bases and the J gene end by 4 bases; junction bases not matched to a gene: 4. Germline V gene data show CDR1 as SGDLS and CDR2 as YYNGEE. The CDR3: CASSPTGVYEQYF. For the CDR3, the DNA is TGTGCCAGCAGCCCGACAGGGGTGTACGAGCAGTACTTC.

This clonotype was recorded many times. V usage is TRBV9 and J usage is TRBJ2-3, with D perhaps matching TRBD2 (5 bases). This CDR3 contains 13 residues. Trimming shortened V by 3 bases and J by 2 bases, and 7 bases separated the two germline ends. Germline V gene data show CDR1 as SGDLS and CDR2 as YYNGEE. CDR3: CASSEDYTDTQYF. CDR3 in DNA: TGTGCCAGCAGCGAAGACTACACAGATACGCAGTATTTT.

This clonotype was recorded at least ten times. The V and J genes are TRBV9 and TRBJ2-5; 11 bases are shared with TRBD2. Germline V gene sequence: CDR1 SGDLS, CDR2 YYNGEE. Trimming removed 0 bases from V and 0 bases from J; junction bases left unmatched: 1. This CDR3 is built from 16 residues. The CDR3 DNA sequence: TGTGCCAGCAGCGTAGAGGGACTAGCGGACCAAGAGACCCAGTACTTC. Residues: CASSVEGLADQETQYF.

This clonotype has ten or more counts. The chain carries TRBV9 and TRBJ2-2; D remains ambiguous. The CDR3 has 14 residues. Germline lookup yields CDR1 SGDLS and CDR2 YYNGEE. With 0 bases removed from V and 4 bases from J, the gap between germline ends came to 7 bases. CDR3 residues: CASSVAPITGELFF. The CDR3 bases are TGTGCCAGCAGCGTAGCCCCAATCACCGGGGAGCTGTTTTTT.